Below, 2 T cell receptor beta chains from the same sample are listed, as sequenced in a study of PD-1 blockade in classical Hodgkin lymphoma. Relapse after autologous stem cell transplantation occurred in every patient, and brentuximab vedotin exposure varied. Profiling relied on immunoSEQ multiplex PCR, and the TCRdb table lists in-frame clones only, not all of them. The sample holds around 20,000 clones, 68% seen once. The starting material was peripheral blood mononuclear cells (PBMCs), obtained at baseline. The source is a human donor with classical Hodgkin lymphoma.

V and J are TRBV5-6 and TRBJ2-1; D assignment may be TRBD1 or TRBD2 (5 bases each). CDR3 length equals 14 residues. Germline V gene lookup returns CDR1 SGHDT and CDR2 YYEEEE. Trimming removed 5 bases from V and 4 bases from J, with 13 bases in between. Here the CDR3 reads CASRPYGGYNEQFF. The CDR3 DNA is TGTGCCAGCAGGCCTTATGGGGGATACAATGAGCAGTTCTTC.

This clone was counted a few times. The chain recombines TRBV5-6 with TRBJ2-1, with TRBD1 matching 7 bases. Germline CDR1 SGHDT, CDR2 YYEEEE. V lost 4 bases and J lost 8; bases outside the gene matches: 9. The CDR3 extends over 14 amino acids. CDR3 sequence: CASSRTTGWDEQFF. DNA of the CDR3: TGTGCCAGCAGCAGAACGACAGGGTGGGATGAGCAGTTCTTC. The whole variable domain, remainder taken from reference TRBV5-6 and TRBJ2-1, is DAGVTQSPTHLIKTRGQQVTLRCSPKSGHDTVSWYQQALGQGPQFIFQYYEEEERQRGNFPDRFSGHQFPNYSSELNVNALLLGDSALYLCASSRTTGWDEQFFGPGTRLTVL.